This TCR beta chain was profiled in a study of blood T cell repertoires in COVID-19. Study summary: Sites in the United States, Italy and Spain provided acute and convalescent COVID-19 samples.

After removal of 5 bases from V and 5 bases from J, the junction contained 15 bases not matched to a gene. The CDR3 has 18 residues. CDR1 is SEHNR, CDR2 FQNEAQ, per germline (reference sequence). Individuals drawn from approximately 26 US areas were roughly 18 to 95 years old. Methods used by the authors: For nucleated cells, counts were estimated from reference gene primer amplification. Here immunoSEQ multiplex PCR was the method, and the copy in TCRdb shows in-frame clones only, minus some. Clone size and the V and J calls come from that table; the DNA yielded D and trimming. In the table there are 390,000 or so clones, less than 90% of which are singletons.

Input material: PBMCs or T cells enriched from blood (not recorded which). The source of this sequence is a woman between 50 and 59 years old who had recovered from COVID-19. The chain has TRBV7-9 and TRBJ1-2; 12 bases align to TRBD1. The CDR3 sequence is CASSPPLGRDRGLYGYTF. The CDR3 DNA reads as TGTGCCAGCAGCCCGCCTCTTGGCCGGGACAGGGGGCTTTATGGCTACACCTTC. The full variable domain, completed using reference TRBV7-9 and TRBJ1-2, is DTGVSQNPRHKITKRGQNVTFRCDPISEHNRLYWYRQTLGQGPEFLTYFQNEAQLEKSRLLSDRFSAERPKGSFSTLEIQRTEQGDSAMYLCASSPPLGRDRGLYGYTFGSGTRLTVV.